This T cell receptor (beta chain) derives from a study of blood T cell repertoires in COVID-19 (dated by TCRdb to 2018 to 2020). Study-wide context: Samples from collaborators originated in the United States, Italy and Spain and spanned both the acute and convalescent phases of COVID-19. The prospective study material was composed of cDNA or gDNA derived from T cells, B-cell-depleted T cells, or PBMCs. The dataset comprised deeply sampled blood TCRbeta repertoires from subjects exposed to, actively infected with, or recovered from COVID-19. The repertoires were released in a freely available public database intended as a resource for research on the immune response to SARS-CoV-2. The samples were drawn from two sources: the first 160 participants of the ongoing ImmuneRACE study, and 1,000 to 1,500 subjects contributed by 6 global collaborators. Nearly every sample came with metadata listing a de-identified subject ID, COVID-19 status, age in years and sex. Where HLA class I and class II types were available, the types were taken from metadata supplied by the sample provider, not from assay-based typing. The paper as a whole reports these results and caveats: The amount of clinical and demographic metadata varied by source and participant and was provided uncurated.

From a lookup of the germline V gene, CDR1 and CDR2 are KGHSH and LQKENI. V is trimmed back by 0 bases and J by 6 bases, and the junction contains 7 bases that no gene match accounts for. There are 15 amino acids in the CDR3, from cysteine to phenylalanine inclusive. The CDR3 DNA has 45 bases and is translated from base 1. Collaborating institutions collected whole blood in K2EDTA tubes following their own protocols. For TCRbeta analysis, collaborators shipped samples as frozen whole blood, isolated PBMCs, or DNA extracted from either of those sample types. Remarks on this clone: What this receptor recognizes is not known. Base-call qualities are not available, and no considerably larger clone is one nucleotide away.

TCRbeta CDR3 regions were amplified from genomic DNA by means of the immunoSEQ Assay, a bias-controlled multiplex PCR. The authors' analysis ran thus. Within the assay, amplification of reference gene primers was used to estimate how many nucleated cells each sample contained. To quantify the absolute abundance of each unique TCRbeta CDR3 rearrangement, sequence reads were collapsed and filtered. For each sample, productive Simpson clonality was calculated as the square root of Simpson's diversity index across productive rearrangements. Entries here come from immuneACCESS through TCRdb and include only in-frame sequences with V and J called. Some clones fail to appear in such tables; in the studies checked, an unresolved V gene covers under half of the shortfall, and the cause of the remainder is unknown. That table gives V, J and clone size, and the DNA gave D and trimming. A total of over 100,000 clones appear in this sample, around four fifths of them only once. The ten largest make up roughly 0.89% of the sample.

Rearrangement joined TRBV18 to TRBJ1-1; 7 junctional bases match TRBD1. This TCR derives from a woman between 65 and 79 years old with acute or convalescent COVID-19. The specimen sequenced was peripheral blood. The sequenced DNA: TGTGCCAGCTCACCACCGGACAGGTACAGCGCTGAAGCTTTCTTT. Translated, it reads CASSPPDRYSAEAFF.